This T cell receptor (beta chain) was sequenced during a study of Graves' ophthalmopathy and Graves' hyperthyroidism. Study context: Upon initial diagnosis and before any treatment, peripheral blood was collected. Notes on the study in general: A 13-signature model separated ophthalmopathy from stable hyperthyroidism, reaching around 88% sensitivity and approximately 81% specificity cross-validated. Also, most clonotypes expanded in the thyroid above 0.001 frequency appeared in blood.

This clonotype was picked up many times. Its target is unknown. At one end the junction does not follow the germline gene, possibly because of a read error. The CDR3 sequence is 14 residues long. The V gene's germline CDR1 is WSHSY and CDR2 SAAADI. Investigators amplified TCR beta CDR3 regions from RNA transcripts. HTBI-primed first-round RT-PCR preceded second-round multiplex PCR. TCRdb re-called the multiplex PCR reads with MiXCR, one entry per CDR3 protein. The table records about 410,000 distinct CDR3 sequences, around 18% of them present only once. The genes are TRBV10-2 and TRBJ1-1; D call uncertain. The specimen sequenced was peripheral blood. This clonotype was sampled from a woman aged 18 to 35 with Graves' ophthalmopathy. For the CDR3, the DNA is TGCGCCAGCAGTGAGAACCCGGGAAACACTAAAGCTTTCTTT. Its translation: CASSENPGNTKAFF.